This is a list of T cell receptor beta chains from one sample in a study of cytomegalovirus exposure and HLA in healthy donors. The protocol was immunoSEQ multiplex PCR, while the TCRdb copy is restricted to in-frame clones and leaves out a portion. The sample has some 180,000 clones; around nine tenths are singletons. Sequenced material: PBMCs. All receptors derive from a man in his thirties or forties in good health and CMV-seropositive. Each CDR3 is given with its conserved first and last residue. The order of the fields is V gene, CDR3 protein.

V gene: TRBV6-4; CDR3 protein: CASSDSSGGANEQFF
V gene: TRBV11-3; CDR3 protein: CASSPFQGPGYTF
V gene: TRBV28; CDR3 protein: CASSTGYNEQFF
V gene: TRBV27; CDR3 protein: CASRTGANVLTF
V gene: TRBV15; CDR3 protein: CATQPKPPIPPYEQYF
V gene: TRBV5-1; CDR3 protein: CASSSPNPRDTTNEQFF
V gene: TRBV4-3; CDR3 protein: CASSQEIGSRRPSSYNEQFF
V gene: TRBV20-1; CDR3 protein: CSARDTASQYF
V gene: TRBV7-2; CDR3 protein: CASSLALELGTQYF
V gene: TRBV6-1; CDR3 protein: CASSASTSGMSSYEQYF
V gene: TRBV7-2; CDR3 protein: CASSLFGVNSPLHF
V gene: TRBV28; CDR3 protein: CASSLPGVPYEQYF
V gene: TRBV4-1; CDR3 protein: CASSQGFSGSYEQYF
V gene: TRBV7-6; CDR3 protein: CASSLVAGGPGDTQYF
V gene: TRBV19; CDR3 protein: CASSIYYDQPQHF
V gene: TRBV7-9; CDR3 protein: CASSSRVRHNEQFF
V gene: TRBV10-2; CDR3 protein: CASSDRGLRTGELFF
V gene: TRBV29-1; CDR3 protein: CSVQPGGVTDTQYF
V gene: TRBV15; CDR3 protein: CATSPIGTGSTEAFF
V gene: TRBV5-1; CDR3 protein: CATTIGTPNTEAFF
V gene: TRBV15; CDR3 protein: CATSRSRRDNQPQHF
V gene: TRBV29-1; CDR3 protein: CSVEPPLSGTEAFF
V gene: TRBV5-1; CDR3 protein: CASSLSGPNEKLFF
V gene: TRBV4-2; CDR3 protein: CASSSAGHLQVSGELFF
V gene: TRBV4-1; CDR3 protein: CASSQGGTYEQYF
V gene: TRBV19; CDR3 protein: CASSSDGSSYNEQFF
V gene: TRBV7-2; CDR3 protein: CASSGAGRGYGYTF
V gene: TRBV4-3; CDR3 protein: CASSQDSGGLGGEKLFF
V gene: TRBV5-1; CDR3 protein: CASSVGQRNEKLFF
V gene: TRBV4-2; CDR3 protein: CASSQLPGAKYEQYF
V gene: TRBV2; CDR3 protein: CASSWTSGGETQYF
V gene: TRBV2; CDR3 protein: CASSPQTGNYGYTF
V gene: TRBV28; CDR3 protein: CASSPMAGGGYEQYF
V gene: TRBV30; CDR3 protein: CAWSRQRGTSSTDTQYF
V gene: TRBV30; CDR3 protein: CAWIGGAHNEQFF
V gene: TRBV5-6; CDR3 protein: CASKDASQETQYF
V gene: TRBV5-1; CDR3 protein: CASSLISGRGEQFF
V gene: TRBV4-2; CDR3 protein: CASSQEGRGQGTEAFF
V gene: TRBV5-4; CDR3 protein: CASSYPGTGMYEQYF
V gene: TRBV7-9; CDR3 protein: CASSLPGGGSEQYF
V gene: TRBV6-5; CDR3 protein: CASSPGQETQYF
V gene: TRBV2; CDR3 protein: CASSSGTEQYF
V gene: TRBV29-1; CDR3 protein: CSAGDLIRKETQYF
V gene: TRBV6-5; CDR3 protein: CASSQDARENQPQHF
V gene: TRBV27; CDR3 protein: CASSSWGTGGEQYF
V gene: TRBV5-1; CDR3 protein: CASKGDLNYGYTF
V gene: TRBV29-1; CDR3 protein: CSVDDRGAQVNEQFF
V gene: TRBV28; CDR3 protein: CASSLEAQPQHF
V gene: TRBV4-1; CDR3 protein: CASSRGGTLSTDTQYF
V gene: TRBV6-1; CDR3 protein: CATSDGENQPQHF
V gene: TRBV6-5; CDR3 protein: CASSKIQGSSYEQYF
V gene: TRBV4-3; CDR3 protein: CASSQAENQPQHF
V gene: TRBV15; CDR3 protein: CATSRDRVGSYEQYF
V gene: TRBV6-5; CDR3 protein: CASGENYGYTF
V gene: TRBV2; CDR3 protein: CASSDQQYNEQFF
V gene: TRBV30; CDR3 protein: CAWNDVAGLNEQFF
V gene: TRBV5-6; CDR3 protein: CASSLVSKDNEQFF
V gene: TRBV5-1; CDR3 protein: CASSTRGSPEQETQYF
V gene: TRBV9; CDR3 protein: CASSPRGYEQYF